These T cell receptor beta chains were read from a single sample in a study of cytomegalovirus exposure and HLA in healthy donors. TCRdb keeps only in-frame clones here, not all; method: immunoSEQ multiplex PCR. The sample has a few hundred thousand clones, roughly 80% seen once. The sequencing sample was made of PBMCs. The receptors come from a middle-aged man in good health and CMV-seronegative. Both conserved end residues are part of each CDR3. The order of the fields is V gene, J gene, clone size, D gene, CDR3 protein, CDR3 DNA. A D gene is named only where the DNA matches it firmly. The size entry is marked missing in some rows and otherwise reads once, few, many or a size class.

V: TRBV19
J: TRBJ1-1
size: -
D: -
CDR3: CASSIVKNTEAFF
DNA: TGTGCCAGTAGTATTGTCAAGAACACTGAAGCTTTCTTT

V: TRBV4-2
J: TRBJ1-5
size: -
D: TRBD1
CDR3: CASSQTYPGQSNQPQHF
DNA: TGTGCCAGCAGCCAAACTTACCCGGGACAGTCCAATCAGCCCCAGCATTTT

V: TRBV27
J: TRBJ2-6
size: -
D: TRBD1
CDR3: CASSFGTGVTAGANVLTF
DNA: TGTGCCAGCAGTTTCGGGACAGGCGTCACCGCTGGGGCCAACGTCCTGACTTTC

V: TRBV9
J: TRBJ2-1
size: -
D: TRBD2
CDR3: CASSVGTRGGLAVNEQFF
DNA: TGTGCCAGCAGCGTAGGAACAAGGGGCGGACTAGCGGTCAATGAGCAGTTCTTC

V: TRBV11-1
J: TRBJ2-7
size: once
D: TRBD1
CDR3: CASSFHGTGNLGEQYF
DNA: TGTGCCAGCAGCTTTCATGGGACAGGGAACTTGGGCGAGCAGTACTTC

V: TRBV28
J: TRBJ2-3
size: -
D: -
CDR3: CASTLGGDTQYF
DNA: TGTGCCAGCACCCTGGGGGGAGATACGCAGTATTTT

V: TRBV7-2
J: TRBJ2-3
size: -
D: -
CDR3: CASSSLDPSRGYTDTQYF
DNA: TGTGCCAGCAGTAGCTTAGATCCCTCGCGGGGTTACACAGATACGCAGTATTTT

V: TRBV6-5
J: TRBJ1-2
size: -
D: -
CDR3: CASLRGLTF
DNA: TGTGCCAGCCTTAGGGGTCTCACCTTC

V: TRBV27
J: TRBJ2-7
size: -
D: TRBD2
CDR3: CASSSAGGAYEQYF
DNA: TGTGCCAGCAGTTCAGCGGGAGGAGCATACGAGCAGTACTTC

V: TRBV9
J: TRBJ1-1
size: -
D: -
CDR3: CASSVSIMGTEAFF
DNA: TGTGCCAGCAGCGTAAGTATAATGGGGACAGAAGCTTTCTTT

V: TRBV27
J: TRBJ2-3
size: -
D: TRBD2
CDR3: CASSLSSGLTDTQYF
DNA: TGTGCCAGCAGTTTGTCTAGCGGCCTCACAGATACGCAGTATTTT

V: TRBV9
J: TRBJ2-5
size: -
D: TRBD1
CDR3: CASSQGGKETQYF
DNA: TGTGCCAGCAGCCAAGGGGGCAAAGAGACCCAGTACTTC